What follows are 21 T cell receptor beta chains derived from one specimen sequenced in a study of CD8 T cells in Susac syndrome. Random hexamers primed reverse transcription of about 0.45 to 1 ug RNA. TCRdb analysed the immunoSEQ multiplex PCR reads with MiXCR anew, one entry per CDR3 protein. The sample lists 150,000 to 200,000 distinct CDR3 sequences, over 75% occurring once. The sequenced material came from CD4+ T cells from PBMCs. These receptor sequences come from a human donor with Susac syndrome.

The chain joins TRBV7-9 to TRBJ1-4; D might be TRBD1 (5 bases). This CDR3 has 14 residues. The germline gives CDR1 SEHNR, CDR2 FQNEAQ (reference sequence). V lost 5 bases and J lost 0, with 7 bases in between. The DNA for the CDR3 is TGTGCCAGCAGCCGGGGGTCAACTAATGAAAAACTGTTTTTT. Protein: CASSRGSTNEKLFF.

The chain carries TRBV6-5 and TRBJ1-1; 7 bases align to TRBD1. The CDR3 length is 17 residues. After removal of 2 bases from V and 1 base from J, the junction contained 10 bases not matched to a gene. Germline-derived CDR1 and CDR2 are MNHEY and SVGAGI. DNA for the CDR3: TGTGCCAGCAGTTACCCGCGACAGGGAGTCGAGAACACTGAAGCTTTCTTT. It is translated as CASSYPRQGVENTEAFF.

The gene calls are TRBV9 and TRBJ2-3; D is possibly TRBD2 (5 bases). V gave up 2 bases and J gave up 3 bases, with 7 bases separating them. Germline-derived CDR1 and CDR2 are SGDLS and YYNGEE. The length of the CDR3 is 13 residues. The CDR3 DNA follows: TGTGCCAGCAGCGTTTGGAGGACAGATACGCAGTATTTT. Amino acid sequence: CASSVWRTDTQYF.

The table lists this clonotype with a few counts. The chain combines TRBV5-1 with TRBJ2-3; the match to TRBD1 covers 8 bases. Germline CDR1 is SGHRS and CDR2 is YFSETQ. Trimming cost V 3 bases and J 5 bases; bases outside gene matches: 2. CDR3 length equals 13 residues. DNA for the CDR3: TGCGCCAGCAGCTCGGACAGGGTAGATACGCAGTATTTT. Amino acids: CASSSDRVDTQYF.

This clonotype appeared a few times. The V gene is TRBV5-1, the J gene TRBJ2-5, with D unresolved. The V end was cut by 0 bases, the J end by 4 bases, with 13 bases between. The CDR3 runs 15 residues. CDR1 is SGHRS and CDR2 is YFSETQ in the germline V gene. The CDR3 region is CASSLDGPLGETQYF. The CDR3 DNA is TGCGCCAGCAGCTTGGACGGGCCCTTGGGAGAGACCCAGTACTTC.

J is TRBJ2-1 and V is TRBV5-4, with a weak D call TRBD1 (5 bases). This CDR3 is built from 14 residues. With 6 bases removed from V and 6 bases from J, the gap between germline ends came to 16 bases. Per germline, CDR1 SGHNT and CDR2 YYREEE (reference sequence). The CDR3 coding sequence is TGTGCCAGCACCCTAGTGGGGCGGAGCAATGAGCAGTTCTTC. Residues: CASTLVGRSNEQFF.

The chain couples TRBV11-2 to TRBJ1-1, with 8 bases that match TRBD1. Germline V CDR1 and CDR2: SGHAT, FQNNGV. There are 13 residues in the CDR3. V was clipped by 7 bases and J by 10 bases; unmatched bases: 11. The CDR3 reads CASTQSRQGRAFF. The CDR3 DNA follows: TGTGCCAGCACACAATCAAGACAGGGGCGAGCTTTCTTT.

The genes are TRBV6-5 and TRBJ2-3; 12 bases fit TRBD2. V trimming: 0 bases; J trimming: 1 base; junction bases outside the gene matches: 5. The V gene's germline CDR1 is MNHEY and CDR2 SVGAGI. The CDR3 runs 18 residues. CDR3 DNA: TGTGCCAGCAGTTACTCGAGACTAGCGGGAGCGGGCACAGATACGCAGTATTTT. This encodes CASSYSRLAGAGTDTQYF.

V gene TRBV6-4 combines with J gene TRBJ2-1; 13 bases fit TRBD2. Unmatched junction bases numbered 9, after V lost 4 bases and J lost 9 bases. The CDR3 has 16 residues. Germline CDR1 MRHNA, CDR2 SNTAGT. The CDR3 DNA sequence: TGTGCCAGCAGTGCCCGGGGGACTAGCGGGATGGGTGAGCAGTTCTTC. Protein sequence: CASSARGTSGMGEQFF.

The CDR3 nucleotides are TGTGCCAGCAGCTCTACGGGACGGAGGAACACTGAAGCTTTCTTT. This codes for CASSSTGRRNTEAFF. This sequence joins TRBV5-6 and TRBJ1-1; possible D gene TRBD1, 5 bases. This CDR3 is 15 amino acids long. The ends were cut back, 3 bases at V and 1 base at J, with 13 bases in the middle. Per germline, CDR1 SGHDT and CDR2 YYEEEE.

The chain has TRBV7-3 and TRBJ1-1, with D uncertain. The CDR3 is 13 residues long. V gave up 2 bases and J gave up 8 bases, with 12 bases separating them. Per germline, CDR1 SGHTA and CDR2 FQGTGA. The CDR3 loop is CASSLRQEEEAFF. CDR3 coding DNA: TGTGCCAGCAGCTTACGACAAGAGGAAGAAGCTTTCTTT.

J is TRBJ1-4 and V is TRBV20-1, with 8 bases lining up with TRBD1. V lost 0 bases to trimming and J lost 7 bases; unmatched junction nucleotides: 4. Germline loops: CDR1 DFQATT, CDR2 SNEGSKA (reference sequence). The CDR3 is 14 residues long. The CDR3, as DNA: TGCAGTGCTAGAGATGACAGGGGATCTGAAAAACTGTTTTTT. Translated: CSARDDRGSEKLFF.

CDR3 sequence reads: CASRKSGTRTGELFF. As DNA, the CDR3 is TGTGCCAGCAGGAAATCCGGGACTCGCACCGGGGAGCTGTTTTTT. This chain connects TRBV12-3 or TRBV12-4 to TRBJ2-2; D possibly corresponds to TRBD2 (6 bases). The CDR3 is made up of 15 amino acids. The germline V and J ends were trimmed by 6 bases and 4 bases, with 15 bases remaining between them.

The V and J genes are TRBV7-2 and TRBJ2-1; D call uncertain. The CDR3 is 17 residues long. Germline V gene data show CDR1 as SGHTA and CDR2 as FQGNSA. The V end was cut by 5 bases, the J end by 4 bases, with 21 bases between. In nucleotides, the CDR3 is TGTGCCAGCAGCAAAAACAGTTTCGAGCGTATGTACAATGAGCAGTTCTTC. This gives the protein CASSKNSFERMYNEQFF. Variable domain in full (rest from reference TRBV7-2 and TRBJ2-1): GAGVSQSPSNKVTEKGKDVELRCDPISGHTALYWYRQSLGQGLEFLIYFQGNSAPDKSGLPSDRFSAERTGGSVSTLTIQRTQQEDSAVYLCASSKNSFERMYNEQFFGPGTRLTVL.

The V gene is TRBV14, the J gene TRBJ1-1; the D is unclear. Per the germline V gene, CDR1 is SGHDN and CDR2 is FVKESK. CDR3 length: 13 residues. V gave up 1 base and J gave up 5 bases, with 8 bases separating them. The CDR3 region has the DNA TGTGCCAGCAGCCAAGCAAAAGTTACTGAAGCTTTCTTT. This codes for CASSQAKVTEAFF.

The chain employs TRBV9 and TRBJ2-1; maybe TRBD2 (6 bases). Deletions cut 3 bases from V and 0 bases from J, with 16 bases between. Germline-derived CDR1 and CDR2 are SGDLS and YYNGEE. The CDR3 extends over 17 amino acids. Written as DNA, the CDR3 is TGTGCCAGCAGCGGCAGACTAGGTTTGAGCTCCTACAATGAGCAGTTCTTC. Amino acid sequence: CASSGRLGLSSYNEQFF. The full variable domain, its missing parts supplied by reference TRBV9 and TRBJ2-1, is DSGVTQTPKHLITATGQRVTLRCSPRSGDLSVYWYQQSLDQGLQFLIQYYNGEERAKGNILERFSAQQFPDLHSELNLSSLELGDSALYFCASSGRLGLSSYNEQFFGPGTRLTVL.

The gene calls are TRBV3-1 and TRBJ2-7; the D gene could be TRBD1 or TRBD2 (6 bases each). The CDR3 covers 16 residues. Between the trimmed V and J ends, which lost 4 bases and 4 bases, there was a span of 20 bases. Germline assignment: CDR1 LGHDT and CDR2 YNNKEL (reference sequence). In nucleotides, the CDR3 is TGTGCCAGCAGCCCGGAAGGGGGGCCATATAGTTACGAGCAGTACTTC. It is translated as CASSPEGGPYSYEQYF.

V gene TRBV5-1 combines with J gene TRBJ2-2; D not resolved. Trimming removed 4 bases from V and 7 bases from J, with 17 bases in between. The CDR3 has 15 amino acids. The germline gives CDR1 SGHRS, CDR2 YFSETQ. DNA of the CDR3: TGCGCCAGCAGCCGGTCGACGTGGAGTTACGGGGAGCTGTTTTTT. This sequence encodes CASSRSTWSYGELFF. Supplemented by reference TRBV5-1 and TRBJ2-2, the full variable domain reads KAGVTQTPRYLIKTRGQQVTLSCSPISGHRSVSWYQQTPGQGLQFLFEYFSETQRNKGNFPGRFSGRQFSNSRSEMNVSTLELGDSALYLCASSRSTWSYGELFFGEGSRLTVL.

J is TRBJ1-1 and V is TRBV3-1; TRBD1 might be the D (6 bases). CDR3 length: 14 residues. Between the trimmed V and J ends, which lost 2 bases and 0 bases, there was a span of 7 bases. Looked up from germline, CDR1 is LGHDT and CDR2 is YNNKEL (reference sequence). The CDR3 is CASSQRGMNTEAFF. As DNA, the CDR3 is TGTGCCAGCAGCCAAAGGGGGATGAACACTGAAGCTTTCTTT.

The CDR3 coding sequence is TGCGCCAGCAGCTTGCGAACGGACCAATACAATGAGCAGTTCTTC. Its translation: CASSLRTDQYNEQFF. The chain uses TRBV5-1 and TRBJ2-1, with no clear D. Germline lookup yields CDR1 SGHRS and CDR2 YFSETQ. The CDR3 covers 15 residues. V lost 1 base and J lost 4, with 12 bases in between.

V is TRBV4-1 and J is TRBJ1-5; tentative D call: TRBD1 (5 bases). This CDR3 is 15 amino acids long. Germline loops: CDR1 MGHRA, CDR2 YSYEKL. V lost 2 bases and J 4 bases, leaving 12 bases between the germline ends. CDR3 nucleotides: TGCGCCAGCAGCCAACTGGGACTGTATAATCAGCCCCAGCATTTT. It specifies CASSQLGLYNQPQHF.